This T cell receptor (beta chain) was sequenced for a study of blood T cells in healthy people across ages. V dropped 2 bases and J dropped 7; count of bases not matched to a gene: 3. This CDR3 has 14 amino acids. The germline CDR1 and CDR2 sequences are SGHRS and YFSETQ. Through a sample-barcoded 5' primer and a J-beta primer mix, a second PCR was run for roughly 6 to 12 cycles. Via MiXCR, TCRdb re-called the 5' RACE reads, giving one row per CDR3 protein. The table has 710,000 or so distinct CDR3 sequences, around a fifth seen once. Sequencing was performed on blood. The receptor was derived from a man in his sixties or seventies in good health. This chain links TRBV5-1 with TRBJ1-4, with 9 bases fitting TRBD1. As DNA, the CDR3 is TGCGCCAGCAGCTTCCAGACAGGGGGTGAAAAACTGTTTTTT. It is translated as CASSFQTGGEKLFF. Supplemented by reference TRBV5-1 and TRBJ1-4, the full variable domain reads KAGVTQTPRYLIKTRGQQVTLSCSPISGHRSVSWYQQTPGQGLQFLFEYFSETQRNKGNFPGRFSGRQFSNSRSEMNVSTLELGDSALYLCASSFQTGGEKLFFGSGTQLSVL.